The TCR beta chain described here comes from a study of blood T cell repertoires in COVID-19. Patients from Seattle were sampled longitudinally, starting during active infection. Some clones are missing from TCRdb's copy, which holds only in-frame ones; the method was immunoSEQ multiplex PCR. The sample contains 150,000 to 200,000 clones, approximately 85% of which appear only once. Looked up from germline, CDR1 is MNHEY and CDR2 is SMNVEV (reference sequence). This CDR3 is built from 13 residues. V was shortened by 3 bases and J by 7 bases, with 12 bases between the two germline ends. J is TRBJ1-2 and V is TRBV27; D call uncertain. The clonotype was recovered from a man aged 80 or over with COVID-19, enrolled during active disease. The material sequenced was peripheral blood. CDR3 DNA sequence: TGTGCCAGCAGTTTGAGAGGGCCGGCTGGCTACACCTTC. This codes for CASSLRGPAGYTF.